The rows below give T cell receptor beta chains drawn from one sample of a study of cytomegalovirus exposure and HLA in healthy donors. TCRdb keeps only in-frame clones here, not all; method: immunoSEQ multiplex PCR. Counted here are approximately 50,000 clones, about nine tenths occurring once; the ten biggest clones make up about 7%. The sequenced material came from PBMCs. The receptors derive from a woman in her 30s in good health and CMV-seronegative. CDR3s leave out the opening cysteine and the closing phenylalanine or tryptophan. Size is stated for part of the rows, as once, few or many counts, or as a class when the clone is expanded.

V	size	J	CDR3
TRBV28	NA	TRBJ2-7	ASSPQLGGYQQY
TRBV23-1	NA	TRBJ1-1	ASVNDLRTAGNTEAF
TRBV5-1	NA	TRBJ1-1	ASRAGSGNTEAF
TRBV7-2	NA	TRBJ1-5	ASSLEGWSNQPQH
TRBV7-2	NA	TRBJ1-2	ASSVDRGWKGYT
TRBV10-1	NA	TRBJ1-1	ASSEGQVNTEAF
TRBV19	many	TRBJ1-5	ASSIGGVNQPQH
TRBV5-1	NA	TRBJ2-1	ASSLVPASSYNEQF
TRBV5-6	NA	TRBJ1-1	ASSWEGQGGMNTEAF
TRBV12-5	NA	TRBJ2-5	ASGPTSGRQETQY
TRBV7-3	NA	TRBJ2-2	ASSLGAGGPDPGELF
TRBV6-1	NA	TRBJ1-1	ASSLDRLEAF
TRBV28	NA	TRBJ1-5	ASSLTGNQPQH